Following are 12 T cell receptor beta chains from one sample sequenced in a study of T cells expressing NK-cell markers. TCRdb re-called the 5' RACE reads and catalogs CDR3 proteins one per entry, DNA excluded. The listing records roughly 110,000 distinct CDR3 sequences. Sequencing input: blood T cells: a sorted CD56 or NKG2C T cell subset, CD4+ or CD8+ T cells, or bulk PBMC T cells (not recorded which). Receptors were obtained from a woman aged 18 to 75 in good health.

The chain's CDR3 is CASSVSAGVPYNEQFF. This rearrangement joins TRBV9 to TRBJ2-1. Germline CDR1 is SGDLS and CDR2 is YYNGEE. This CDR3 comprises 16 residues.

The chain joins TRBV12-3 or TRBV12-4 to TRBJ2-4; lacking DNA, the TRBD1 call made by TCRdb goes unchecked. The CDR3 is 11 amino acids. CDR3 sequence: CASSFWGQRIF.

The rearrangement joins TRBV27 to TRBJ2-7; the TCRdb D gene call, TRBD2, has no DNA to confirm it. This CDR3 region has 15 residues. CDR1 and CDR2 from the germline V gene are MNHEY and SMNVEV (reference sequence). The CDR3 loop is CASSHGASRHYEQYF.

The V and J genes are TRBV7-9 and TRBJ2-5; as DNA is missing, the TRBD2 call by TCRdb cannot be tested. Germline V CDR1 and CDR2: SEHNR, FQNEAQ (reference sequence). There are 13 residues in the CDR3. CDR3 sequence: CASSDGLARTQYF.

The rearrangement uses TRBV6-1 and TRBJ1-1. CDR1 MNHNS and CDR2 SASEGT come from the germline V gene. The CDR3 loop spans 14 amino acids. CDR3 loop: CASRAPQGREIAFF.

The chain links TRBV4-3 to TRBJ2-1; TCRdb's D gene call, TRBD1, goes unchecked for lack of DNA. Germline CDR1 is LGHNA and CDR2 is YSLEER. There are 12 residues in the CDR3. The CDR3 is CASSQDGNVQFF.

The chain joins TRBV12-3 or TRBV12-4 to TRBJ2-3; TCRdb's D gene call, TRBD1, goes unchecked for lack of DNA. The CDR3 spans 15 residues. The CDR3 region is CASSFGGSSTDTQYF.

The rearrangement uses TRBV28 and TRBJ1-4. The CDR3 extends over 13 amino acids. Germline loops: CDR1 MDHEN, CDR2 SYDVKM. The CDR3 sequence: CATTKPANENLFF.

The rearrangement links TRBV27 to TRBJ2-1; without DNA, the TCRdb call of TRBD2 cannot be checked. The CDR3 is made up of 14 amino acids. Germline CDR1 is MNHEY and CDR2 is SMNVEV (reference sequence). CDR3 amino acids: CASSPKPMGREQFF.

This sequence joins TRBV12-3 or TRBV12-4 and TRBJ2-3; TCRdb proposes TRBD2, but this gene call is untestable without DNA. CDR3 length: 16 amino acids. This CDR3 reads CASRPSLAGAGDTQYF.

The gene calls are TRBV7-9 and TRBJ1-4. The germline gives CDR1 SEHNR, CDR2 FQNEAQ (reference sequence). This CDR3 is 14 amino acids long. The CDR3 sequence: CASSPTATNEKLFF.

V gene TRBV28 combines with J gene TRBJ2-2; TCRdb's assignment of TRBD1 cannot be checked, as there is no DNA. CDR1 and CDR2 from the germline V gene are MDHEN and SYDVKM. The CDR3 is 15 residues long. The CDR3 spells CASSPGDRATGELFF.